What follows are 21 T cell receptor beta chains derived from one specimen sequenced in a study of PD-L1 blockade in urothelial cancer. The method was immunoSEQ multiplex PCR; TCRdb's version includes in-frame clones alone and lacks a portion of them. This sample has more than 50,000 clones; approximately 80% occur once, and the top ten carry 4.5%. The specimen was PBMCs, collected around atezolizumab (anti-PD-L1) treatment. The receptors originated from a man in his 70s with urothelial cancer.

The rearrangement joins TRBV14 to TRBJ2-1, with TRBD2 matching over 13 bases. The CDR3 covers 17 residues. V lost 0 bases and J lost 7; bases outside the gene matches: 6. CDR1 SGHDN and CDR2 FVKESK come from the germline V gene. The CDR3 coding sequence is TGTGCCAGCAGCCAAGACAGAACTAGCGGGAGGGCAAATGAGCAGTTCTTC. Protein: CASSQDRTSGRANEQFF. Full variable domain (outside the CDR3, taken from reference TRBV14 and TRBJ2-1): EAGVTQFPSHSVIEKGQTVTLRCDPISGHDNLYWYRRVMGKEIKFLLHFVKESKQDESGMPNNRFLAERTGGTYSTLKVQPAELEDSGVYFCASSQDRTSGRANEQFFGPGTRLTVL.

This chain joins TRBV19 and TRBJ2-1; TRBD1 agrees at 12 bases. Unmatched junction bases numbered 11, after V lost 3 bases and J lost 5 bases. The CDR3 has 18 amino acids. Germline CDR1 is LNHDA and CDR2 is SQIVND (reference sequence). The CDR3 protein is CASSMGQGANFINNEQFF. In nucleotides, the CDR3 is TGTGCCAGTAGTATGGGACAGGGGGCTAACTTTATAAACAATGAGCAGTTCTTC.

This chain links TRBV29-1 with TRBJ2-7; no firm D call. In germline, CDR1 is SQVTM, CDR2 ANQGSEA. The V end was cut by 5 bases, the J end by 0 bases, with 11 bases between. The length of the CDR3 is 13 residues. This chain's CDR3 is CSVSVMSSYEQYF. CDR3 bases: TGCAGCGTTAGCGTCATGAGCTCCTACGAGCAGTACTTC.

This chain connects TRBV6-1 to TRBJ2-5; D unresolved. From germline, CDR1 is MNHNS and CDR2 SASEGT. The length of the CDR3 is 13 residues. V lost 5 bases to trimming and J lost 4 bases, with 11 bases between them. CDR3 bases: TGTGCCAGCAGTAAGGAAACAGTAGAGACCCAGTACTTC. Protein sequence: CASSKETVETQYF.

V gene TRBV7-9 combines with J gene TRBJ2-3; 8 nucleotides line up with TRBD1. This CDR3 comprises 18 residues. After removal of 2 bases from V and 2 bases from J, the junction contained 12 bases not matched to a gene. Germline V lookup: CDR1 SEHNR, CDR2 FQNEAQ (reference sequence). The DNA for the CDR3 is TGTGCCAGCAGCTTAAGGCCCCGCACGGACAGGGACACAGATACGCAGTATTTT. Protein sequence: CASSLRPRTDRDTDTQYF.

This clone was found a few times. CDR3: CASSPINTGELFF. DNA for the CDR3: TGTGCCAGCAGTCCTATTAACACCGGGGAGCTGTTTTTT. This chain joins TRBV6-6 and TRBJ2-2; no clear D gene. This CDR3 is built from 13 residues. Germline CDR1 reads MNHNY; CDR2 reads SVGAGI (reference sequence). Between the trimmed V and J ends, which lost 5 bases and 2 bases, there was a span of 6 bases.

The V call is TRBV28, the J call TRBJ2-7, with D possibly TRBD1 on 5 matching bases. Trimming cost V 7 bases and J 2 bases, with 12 bases left between them. The CDR3 loop spans 13 amino acids. Germline V gene sequence: CDR1 MDHEN, CDR2 SYDVKM. CDR3 amino acids: CASKRGRTYEQYF. CDR3 in DNA: TGTGCCAGCAAAAGGGGCAGAACCTACGAGCAGTACTTC.

This clone occurred a few times. The chain recombines TRBV15 with TRBJ1-2; a weak D match, TRBD1 (5 bases). Germline CDR1 and CDR2: LNHNV and YYDKDF (reference sequence). The CDR3 covers 13 residues. V lost 1 base and J 8 bases, leaving 11 bases between the germline ends. The CDR3 sequence: CATSRGREDGYTF. DNA of the CDR3: TGTGCCACCAGCAGAGGCAGGGAAGACGGCTACACCTTC.

Comments on this clone: One end of the junction does not line up with germline, which may come from a read error. V and J are TRBV7-7 and TRBJ2-5, with D tentatively TRBD2 (5 bases). Germline V CDR1 and CDR2: SSHAT, FNYEAQ (reference sequence). The CDR3 loop spans 14 amino acids. CDR3 nucleotide sequence: TGTGCTAGCAGCTTAGGTCCGGGGCAAGAGACCCAGTACTTC. Translated: CASSLGPGQETQYF.

A few counts support this clone. V and J are TRBV28 and TRBJ1-2; 10 nucleotides line up with TRBD1. Germline trimming cut 3 bases from V and 1 base from J; bases unmatched to any gene: 8. CDR3 length: 17 residues. The germline V gene encodes CDR1 MDHEN and CDR2 SYDVKM. The CDR3, as DNA: TGTGCCAGCAGTTTTTGGGGACAGGGGAAAAGTAACTATGGCTACACCTTC. Translation gives CASSFWGQGKSNYGYTF.

The chain has TRBV6-5 and TRBJ1-2; tentative D call: TRBD1 (6 bases). This CDR3 comprises 13 residues. Trimming took off 6 bases at V and 7 bases at J, with 15 bases between the two ends. The germline V gene has CDR1 MNHEY and CDR2 SVGAGI. In nucleotides, the CDR3 is TGTGCCAGCAGACCCCCGGGACAAAGTGGCTACACCTTC. It yields the protein CASRPPGQSGYTF.

In DNA, the CDR3 is TGTGCCAGTAGTCCCCGGACAGGGAGAGGGACTGAAGCTTTCTTT. Translated: CASSPRTGRGTEAFF. The chain is built from TRBV19 and TRBJ1-1; 8 positions agree with TRBD1. J lost 5 bases, V lost 5 bases, and 10 bases had no gene match. This CDR3 spans 15 amino acids. Germline V gene data show CDR1 as LNHDA and CDR2 as SQIVND (reference sequence).

This chain uses TRBV5-6 with TRBJ2-1; 9 bases are a match to TRBD2. The CDR3 is 17 residues long. Germline lookup yields CDR1 SGHDT and CDR2 YYEEEE. Unmatched junction bases numbered 7, after V lost 0 bases and J lost 3 bases. CDR3 nucleotides: TGTGCCAGCAGCTTGGCCGGGACTAGCCCGAACTACAATGAGCAGTTCTTC. Protein: CASSLAGTSPNYNEQFF.

The rearrangement joins TRBV18 to TRBJ2-3; D might be TRBD1 (6 bases). The CDR3 consists of 14 residues. Germline lookup yields CDR1 KGHSH and CDR2 LQKENI. V lost 3 bases and J lost 5, with 12 bases in between. CDR3 bases: TGTGCCAGCTCACCCCGGGCAGGGGAAGATACGCAGTATTTT. Translated: CASSPRAGEDTQYF. The whole variable domain, filled in from reference TRBV18 and TRBJ2-3, reads NAGVMQNPRHLVRRRGQEARLRCSPMKGHSHVYWYRQLPEEGLKFMVYLQKENIIDESGMPKERFSAEFPKEGPSILRIQQVVRGDSAAYFCASSPRAGEDTQYFGPGTRLTVL.

This sequence joins TRBV6-5 and TRBJ2-3; D perhaps matches TRBD1 (5 bases). The CDR3 totals 14 residues. Germline V gene lookup returns CDR1 MNHEY and CDR2 SVGAGI. The germline V and J ends were trimmed by 6 bases and 0 bases, with 10 bases remaining between them. The CDR3 sequence: CASSQDSSTDTQYF. For the CDR3, the DNA is TGTGCCAGCAGCCAAGACAGCAGCACAGATACGCAGTATTTT.

CDR3 DNA sequence: TGTGCCACCAGCAGAGGTACTTTCAATGAGCAGTTCTTC. Its protein is CATSRGTFNEQFF. This chain joins TRBV15 and TRBJ2-1, with no clear D. CDR1 and CDR2 from the germline V gene are LNHNV and YYDKDF (reference sequence). V was clipped by 1 base and J by 6 bases, with 7 bases between them. The CDR3 loop spans 13 amino acids.

The V gene is TRBV2, the J gene TRBJ2-1, with 11 bases aligning to TRBD1. This CDR3 contains 15 residues. V gave up 5 bases and J gave up 6 bases; unmatched junction bases: 6. Germline V gene sequence: CDR1 SNHLY, CDR2 FYNNEI. The CDR3 DNA is TGTGCCAGCAGTCCTCTGGGGACAGGGGGCAATGAGCAGTTCTTC. Residues: CASSPLGTGGNEQFF.

J is TRBJ1-1 and V is TRBV5-6; 8 positions match TRBD1. Trimming at V came to 3 bases and at J to 1 base, leaving 5 bases not matched to a gene. Germline V lookup: CDR1 SGHDT, CDR2 YYEEEE. The CDR3 sequence is 15 residues long. CDR3 nucleotides: TGTGCCAGCAGCTCCTCAGGGGGCCCGAACACTGAAGCTTTCTTT. Translated: CASSSSGGPNTEAFF.

The chain recombines TRBV19 with TRBJ1-1; D is ambiguous. Germline assignment: CDR1 LNHDA and CDR2 SQIVND (reference sequence). The CDR3 covers 14 residues. Written as DNA, the CDR3 is TGTGTCACCAGTACTACCGGGAGTGGAACTGAAGCTTTCTTT. This translates into CVTSTTGSGTEAFF.

The J gene is TRBJ2-1, the V gene TRBV7-6; TRBD2 agrees at 12 bases. Per germline, CDR1 SGHVS and CDR2 FNYEAQ. With 1 base clipped from V and 9 bases from J, the junction kept 1 base outside the gene matches. The CDR3 spans 14 residues. The CDR3 is CASSLGLAGVEQFF. In nucleotides, the CDR3 is TGTGCCAGCAGCTTAGGACTAGCGGGAGTTGAGCAGTTCTTC.

This chain connects TRBV18 to TRBJ1-5, with 7 bases aligning to TRBD1. J lost 0 bases, V lost 6 bases, and 5 bases had no gene match. Germline-derived CDR1 and CDR2 are KGHSH and LQKENI. The CDR3 covers 15 residues. DNA for the CDR3: TGTGCCAGCTCCCGTACAGGGGATAGCAATCAGCCCCAGCATTTT. The encoded protein is CASSRTGDSNQPQHF.